This paragraph covers one T cell receptor beta chain sequence. Its antigen is not identified. The CDR3 runs 13 residues. The V gene lost 7 bases and the J gene lost 5 bases, with 14 bases spanning the gap. Germline CDR1 reads WSHSY; CDR2 reads SAAADI. Adult donors, all healthy and HIV-negative, had no recent acute infections or vaccinations. This entry belongs to a study of shared clonotypes between healthy human individuals. Regarding the study as a whole: Only a few donors were included, so the genetic and exposure-history diversity represented was limited.

Running of the assay took place at deep level. Original analysis: Sequence data from immunoSEQ were junction-only and lacked quality scores; consequently, filtering differed. This table comes from immunoSEQ multiplex PCR, and its TCRdb copy is limited to in-frame clones, with some not included. That table supplies the V and J calls and clone size; D and trimming were determined from the DNA. The sample holds some 2,500,000 clones; over 85% are singletons and the top ten take 0.36%. The clonotype originates from a young man in good health. Some clones in this sample may be carry-over from other donors' samples. The source material was naive CD4+ T cells from PBMCs. The subset denotes: CD45RA+ positively selected. The chain links TRBV10-2 to TRBJ2-5, with D perhaps being TRBD1 or TRBD2 (6 bases each). This CDR3 is CASTVRGAETQYF. CDR3 nucleotide sequence: TGCGCCAGCACCGTTAGGGGGGCCGAGACCCAGTACTTC.